These 30 T cell receptor beta chains share one sample of origin, sequenced in a study of OX40 agonist ivuxolimab in advanced cancers. TCRdb's table, derived via immunoSEQ multiplex PCR, lists solely in-frame clones and lacks some. The repertoire holds 55,000 to 90,000 clones, with approximately 78% as singletons. The source was CD4+ or CD8+ T cells sorted from blood, collected in a trial of the OX40 agonist ivuxolimab. The receptors come from an adult with an advanced solid tumor such as melanoma, head and neck, liver or kidney cancer.

The V and J genes are TRBV19 and TRBJ2-1; 13 bases match TRBD2. The CDR3 has 16 amino acids. Trimming removed 0 bases from V and 12 bases from J; junction bases left unmatched: 8. Germline V lookup: CDR1 LNHDA, CDR2 SQIVND (reference sequence). Here the CDR3 DNA reads TGTGCCAGTAGTATAGATCGTGGACTAGCGGGGGACGCGCAGTTCTTC. Translating it yields CASSIDRGLAGDAQFF. Filled out from reference TRBV19 and TRBJ2-1, the complete variable domain reads DGGITQSPKYLFRKEGQNVTLSCEQNLNHDAMYWYRQDPGQGLRLIYYSQIVNDFQKGDIAEGYSVSREKKESFPLTVTSAQKNPTAFYLCASSIDRGLAGDAQFFGPGTRLTVL.

The CDR3 coding sequence is TGTGCCAGCAGCTTATCAGGTCTGCAAGAGACCCAGTACTTC. Translated, it gives CASSLSGLQETQYF. The V call is TRBV7-2, the J call TRBJ2-5; no definite D call. Germline CDR1 is SGHTA and CDR2 is FQGNSA. This CDR3 contains 14 residues. V dropped 2 bases and J dropped 2 bases, with 9 bases sitting between them.

The rearrangement uses TRBV7-8 and TRBJ1-1, with D possibly TRBD1 on 6 matching bases. The CDR3 is 15 amino acids. The V and J ends lost 0 bases and 4 bases respectively, with 12 bases between them. Germline-derived CDR1 and CDR2 are SGHVS and FQNEAQ. CDR3 DNA: TGTGCCAGCAGCTTAGCCGAGACAGGACGCACTGAAGCTTTCTTT. Translated: CASSLAETGRTEAFF. Combining the CDR3 with reference TRBV7-8 and TRBJ1-1 gives the whole variable domain GAGVSQSPRYKVAKRGQDVALRCDPISGHVSLFWYQQALGQGPEFLTYFQNEAQLDKSGLPSDRFFAERPEGSVSTLKIQRTQQEDSAVYLCASSLAETGRTEAFFGQGTRLTVV.

The rearrangement joins TRBV15 to TRBJ2-6; the D gene could be TRBD1 or TRBD2 (6 bases each). Germline V gene data show CDR1 as LNHNV and CDR2 as YYDKDF (reference sequence). This CDR3 spans 20 amino acids. V lost 1 base, J lost 0 bases, and 19 bases lay in between. The CDR3 here is CATSRGGASGARSGANVLTF. Here the CDR3 DNA reads TGTGCCACCAGCAGAGGGGGCGCCTCGGGGGCCCGCTCTGGGGCCAACGTCCTGACTTTC. Filled out from reference TRBV15 and TRBJ2-6, the complete variable domain reads DAMVIQNPRYQVTQFGKPVTLSCSQTLNHNVMYWYQQKSSQAPKLLFHYYDKDFNNEADTPDNFQSRRPNTSFCFLDIRSPGLGDTAMYLCATSRGGASGARSGANVLTFGAGSRLTVL.

On this clone itself: A read error may be the cause here, since a much bigger clone is one base away. At the DNA level, this CDR3 is encoded by other sequences in the same sample as well. V is TRBV19 and J is TRBJ1-2; 7 nucleotides line up with TRBD1. V gave up 5 bases and J gave up 2 bases; unmatched junction bases: 2. The germline V gene has CDR1 LNHDA and CDR2 SQIVND (reference sequence). This CDR3 region has 13 residues. CDR3 DNA: TGTGCCAGTAGTTACAGGGGAAACTATGGCTACACCTTC. It translates to CASSYRGNYGYTF.

The genes are TRBV28 and TRBJ2-5, with 8 positions matching TRBD1. Per germline, CDR1 MDHEN and CDR2 SYDVKM. V shed 6 bases and J 3 bases; nucleotides not matched to a gene: 6. This CDR3 region has 14 residues. The CDR3 DNA sequence: TGTGCCAGCAGCTCCACAGGGGGGAAAGAGACCCAGTACTTC. This sequence encodes CASSSTGGKETQYF.

The J gene is TRBJ2-5, the V gene TRBV5-1; D is uncertain. The V end was cut by 2 bases, the J end by 2 bases, with 7 bases between. CDR1 and CDR2 from the germline V gene are SGHRS and YFSETQ. The CDR3 runs 13 residues. The CDR3 loop reads CASSFWPQETQYF. CDR3 bases: TGCGCCAGCAGCTTTTGGCCGCAAGAGACCCAGTACTTC.

The rearrangement joins TRBV7-2 to TRBJ2-1, with 7 bases fitting TRBD2. This CDR3 has 17 amino acids. Germline loops: CDR1 SGHTA, CDR2 FQGNSA. Unmatched junction bases numbered 16, after V lost 1 base and J lost 10 bases. The chain's CDR3 is CASSLVFGPSGPLEQFF. In nucleotides, the CDR3 is TGTGCCAGCAGCTTAGTTTTCGGGCCTAGCGGTCCTTTGGAGCAGTTCTTC.

The CDR3 DNA follows: TGTGCCAGCAGCCCCCACCGTTTTTCTCGGGAGAACTCCTACGAGCAGTACTTC. It is translated as CASSPHRFSRENSYEQYF. The chain is built from TRBV7-9 and TRBJ2-7, with a possible D match to TRBD2 (6 bases). The germline CDR1 and CDR2 sequences are SEHNR and FQNEAQ (reference sequence). Trimming took 5 bases from V and 0 from J, leaving 23 bases between them. This CDR3 comprises 18 residues.

The chain employs TRBV5-1 and TRBJ1-2; the match to TRBD1 covers 10 bases. Germline V gene sequence: CDR1 SGHRS, CDR2 YFSETQ. The CDR3 extends over 18 amino acids. V gave up 5 bases and J gave up 8 bases; unmatched junction bases: 21. In DNA, the CDR3 is TGCGCCAGCAGTCCGAATCCCGGGACAGGGGAGTATCTCGGAGGCTACACCTTC. Amino acid sequence: CASSPNPGTGEYLGGYTF.

The V gene is TRBV28, the J gene TRBJ1-5; D may be TRBD1 (5 bases). CDR1 and CDR2 from the germline V gene are MDHEN and SYDVKM. The CDR3 consists of 16 residues. The V end lost 6 bases, the J end lost 2 bases, and 17 bases lay between the germline ends. The CDR3 DNA sequence: TGTGCCAGCAGCACAGTGGAGGGACGGGGCAATCAGCCCCAGCATTTT. Protein product: CASSTVEGRGNQPQHF. The full variable domain, rest sourced from reference TRBV28 and TRBJ1-5, is DVKVTQSSRYLVKRTGEKVFLECVQDMDHENMFWYRQDPGLGLRLIYFSYDVKMKEKGDIPEGYSVSREKKERFSLILESASTNQTSMYLCASSTVEGRGNQPQHFGDGTRLSIL.

A few counts support this clone. The V and J genes are TRBV5-6 and TRBJ2-5, with TRBD2 as a possible D gene (7 bases). The germline gives CDR1 SGHDT, CDR2 YYEEEE. The CDR3 is made up of 18 amino acids. V was pared by 6 bases and J by 5 bases, with 29 bases between. The DNA of the CDR3 is TGTGCCAGCAACCCCCCACTCACGGGGGGCGGGGTGAAGGAGACCCAGTACTTC. This encodes CASNPPLTGGGVKETQYF.

The V gene is TRBV5-1, the J gene TRBJ2-7; tentative D call: TRBD2 (6 bases). Germline V gene lookup returns CDR1 SGHRS and CDR2 YFSETQ. The CDR3 contains 14 residues. Trimming stripped 2 bases from V and 1 base from J, with 10 bases between. CDR3 sequence (DNA): TGCGCCAGCAGCTTTACTAGCAGTTCCTACGAGCAGTACTTC. It is translated as CASSFTSSSYEQYF. The full variable domain, in which reference TRBV5-1 and TRBJ2-7 provide the parts outside the CDR3, is KAGVTQTPRYLIKTRGQQVTLSCSPISGHRSVSWYQQTPGQGLQFLFEYFSETQRNKGNFPGRFSGRQFSNSRSEMNVSTLELGDSALYLCASSFTSSSYEQYFGPGTRLTVT.

The chain combines TRBV15 with TRBJ1-2; the match to TRBD1 covers 9 bases. The CDR3 spans 15 residues. The V and J ends lost 3 bases and 5 bases, in that order; junction bases with no gene match: 7. The germline CDR1 and CDR2 sequences are LNHNV and YYDKDF (reference sequence). The CDR3 bases are TGTGCCACCAGCAGGGCTGGGACAGGGCGTTATGGCTACACCTTC. As protein: CATSRAGTGRYGYTF. Drawing the rest from reference TRBV15 and TRBJ1-2, the complete variable domain is DAMVIQNPRYQVTQFGKPVTLSCSQTLNHNVMYWYQQKSSQAPKLLFHYYDKDFNNEADTPDNFQSRRPNTSFCFLDIRSPGLGDTAMYLCATSRAGTGRYGYTFGSGTRLTVV.

The rearrangement links TRBV6-5 to TRBJ2-1; D gene ambiguous. This CDR3 is built from 14 residues. Germline CDR1 MNHEY, CDR2 SVGAGI. Trimming pared 4 bases from V and 0 bases from J, leaving 7 bases between. CDR3 nucleotides: TGTGCCAGCAGTTTCTCTGCCTCCTACAATGAGCAGTTCTTC. Translated: CASSFSASYNEQFF.

The chain combines TRBV9 with TRBJ2-1; D uncertain. Trimming pared 0 bases from V and 4 bases from J, leaving 14 bases between. The CDR3 sequence is 16 residues long. In germline, CDR1 is SGDLS, CDR2 YYNGEE. The CDR3 loop is CASSVAVSDFYNEQFF. The CDR3, as DNA: TGTGCCAGCAGCGTAGCGGTTTCCGATTTTTACAATGAGCAGTTCTTC.

The CDR3 spells CASSPGDSSYNEQFF. CDR3 sequence (DNA): TGTGCCAGCAGCCCGGGGGATAGCTCCTACAATGAGCAGTTCTTC. The chain combines TRBV5-5 with TRBJ2-1, with a tentative D call TRBD2 (6 bases). CDR1 is SGHKS and CDR2 is YYEKEE in the germline V gene (reference sequence). The CDR3 spans 15 residues. V was pared by 4 bases and J by 0 bases, with 11 bases between.

The chain couples TRBV5-1 to TRBJ2-4, with 10 bases that match TRBD1. The CDR3 is made up of 16 amino acids. V lost 4 bases to trimming and J lost 5 bases; unmatched junction nucleotides: 9. Germline CDR1 SGHRS, CDR2 YFSETQ. CDR3 protein: CASSLLTGGRQNIQYF. The CDR3 region has the DNA TGCGCCAGCAGCCTGTTGACAGGGGGCAGGCAAAACATTCAGTACTTC.

This rearrangement joins TRBV28 to TRBJ1-1; D remains unclear. V lost 8 bases, J lost 0 bases, and 13 bases lay in between. Germline CDR1 MDHEN, CDR2 SYDVKM. The CDR3 is 14 amino acids. DNA of the CDR3: TGTGCCAGCCTAAGACCGGGGATGAACACTGAAGCTTTCTTT. It specifies CASLRPGMNTEAFF. Full variable domain (outside the CDR3, taken from reference TRBV28 and TRBJ1-1): DVKVTQSSRYLVKRTGEKVFLECVQDMDHENMFWYRQDPGLGLRLIYFSYDVKMKEKGDIPEGYSVSREKKERFSLILESASTNQTSMYLCASLRPGMNTEAFFGQGTRLTVV.

V is TRBV27 and J is TRBJ1-2; TRBD1 is a possible D gene (6 bases). Germline V gene lookup returns CDR1 MNHEY and CDR2 SMNVEV (reference sequence). V was trimmed by 5 bases and J by 4 bases, leaving 23 bases between them. CDR3 length: 17 amino acids. The chain's CDR3 is CASSLGKQGRFSYGYTF. CDR3 bases: TGTGCCAGCAGTCTTGGGAAACAGGGCCGGTTTAGCTATGGCTACACCTTC.

The chain is built from TRBV18 and TRBJ1-6, with 9 bases aligning to TRBD1. Germline loops: CDR1 KGHSH, CDR2 LQKENI. Losses at the gene ends were 3 bases for V and 5 bases for J; bases not matched to a gene: 2. CDR3 length: 15 residues. CDR3 coding DNA: TGTGCCAGCTCACCCACAGGGGGCGATAATTCACCCCTCCACTTT. Translation: CASSPTGGDNSPLHF.

This CDR3 reads CAWRLGPGSGNTIYF. The CDR3 bases are TGTGCCTGGAGACTGGGGCCCGGCTCTGGAAACACCATATATTTT. This rearrangement joins TRBV30 to TRBJ1-3; tentative D call: TRBD1 (5 bases). With 3 bases removed from V and 0 bases from J, the gap between germline ends came to 12 bases. Germline CDR1 and CDR2: GTSNPN and SVGIG (reference sequence). The CDR3 spans 15 residues.

V and J are TRBV9 and TRBJ2-7; 7 nucleotides align to TRBD1. From germline, CDR1 is SGDLS and CDR2 YYNGEE. With V trimmed by 4 bases and J by 3 bases, 10 bases remained unmatched. CDR3 length: 15 residues. CDR3: CASSISTGWGYEQYF. The CDR3 coding sequence is TGTGCCAGCAGCATCTCGACAGGGTGGGGCTACGAGCAGTACTTC. The full variable domain, with the rest looked up from reference TRBV9 and TRBJ2-7, is DSGVTQTPKHLITATGQRVTLRCSPRSGDLSVYWYQQSLDQGLQFLIQYYNGEERAKGNILERFSAQQFPDLHSELNLSSLELGDSALYFCASSISTGWGYEQYFGPGTRLTVT.

The genes are TRBV28 and TRBJ1-4; a weak D match, TRBD1 (5 bases). CDR3 length equals 14 residues. CDR1 and CDR2 from the germline V gene are MDHEN and SYDVKM. V lost 3 bases to trimming and J lost 7 bases, with 12 bases between them. CDR3 amino acids: CASSLGGAGEKLFF. The CDR3 DNA reads TGTGCCAGCAGTTTGGGAGGGGCGGGTGAAAAACTGTTTTTT.

This clone was counted only a few times. V and J are TRBV29-1 and TRBJ1-2; 8 bases fit TRBD1. The J segment lost 5 bases and the V segment lost 3 bases, leaving 8 bases of the junction unmatched. This CDR3 has 14 amino acids. Germline CDR1 reads SQVTM; CDR2 reads ANQGSEA. The CDR3 sequence is CSVESPDRDYGYTF. The CDR3 nucleotides read TGCAGCGTTGAGAGCCCGGACAGGGATTATGGCTACACCTTC.

The gene calls are TRBV27 and TRBJ2-7, with 9 bases matching TRBD1. Germline CDR1 MNHEY, CDR2 SMNVEV (reference sequence). CDR3 length equals 14 residues. With V trimmed by 5 bases and J by 5 bases, 7 bases remained unmatched. The CDR3 reads CASSPAGQGDEQYF. In nucleotides, the CDR3 is TGTGCCAGCAGTCCCGCGGGACAGGGAGACGAGCAGTACTTC.

This CDR3 is CASSLRRTDLEAFF. In DNA, the CDR3 is TGTGCCAGCAGTTTAAGAAGGACAGATCTTGAAGCTTTCTTT. The chain recombines TRBV27 with TRBJ1-1, with D perhaps TRBD1 (6 bases). Trimming took off 2 bases at V and 7 bases at J, with 14 bases between the two ends. This CDR3 has 14 residues. Germline-derived CDR1 and CDR2 are MNHEY and SMNVEV (reference sequence).

This clone was recorded once. The chain carries TRBV7-2 and TRBJ2-1; 13 bases are shared with TRBD2. V lost 5 bases and J lost 7; bases outside the gene matches: 5. CDR1 is SGHTA and CDR2 is FQGNSA in the germline V gene. The CDR3 has 15 amino acids. DNA for the CDR3: TGTGCCAGCAGCCGGACTAGCGGGGGACCAAATGAGCAGTTCTTC. It translates to CASSRTSGGPNEQFF.

The rearrangement joins TRBV21-1 to TRBJ2-7; TRBD2, as called in the table, went unchecked against the DNA. TRBV21-1 is designated a pseudogene. CDR3 length equals 16 residues. This chain's CDR3 is CASSKREGRFSYEQYV. CDR3 sequence (DNA): TGTGCCAGCAGCAAAAGGGAGGGCCGGTTTTCCTACGAGCAGTACGTC.

This clone was picked up a small number of times. The J gene is TRBJ2-5, the V gene TRBV27; D unresolved. The CDR3 runs to 15 residues. CDR1 is MNHEY, CDR2 SMNVEV, per germline (reference sequence). V lost 5 bases and J lost 3, with 16 bases in between. CDR3 coding DNA: TGTGCCAGCAGTATGCCGGGCACCGGAGAAGAGACCCAGTACTTC. It codes for CASSMPGTGEETQYF.